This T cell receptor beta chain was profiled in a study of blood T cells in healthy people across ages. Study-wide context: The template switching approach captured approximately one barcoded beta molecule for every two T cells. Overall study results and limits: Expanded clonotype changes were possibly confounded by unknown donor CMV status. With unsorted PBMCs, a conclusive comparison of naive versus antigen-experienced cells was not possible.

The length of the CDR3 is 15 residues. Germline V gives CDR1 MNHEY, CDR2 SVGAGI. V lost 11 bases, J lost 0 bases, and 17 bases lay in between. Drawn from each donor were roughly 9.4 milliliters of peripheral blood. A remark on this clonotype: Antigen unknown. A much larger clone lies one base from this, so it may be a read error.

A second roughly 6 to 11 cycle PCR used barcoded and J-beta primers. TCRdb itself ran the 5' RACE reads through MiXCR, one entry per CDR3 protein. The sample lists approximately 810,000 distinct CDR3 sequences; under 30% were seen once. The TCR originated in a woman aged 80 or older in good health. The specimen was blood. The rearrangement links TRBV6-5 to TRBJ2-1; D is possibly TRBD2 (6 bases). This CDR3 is CASGVAAGSYNEQFF. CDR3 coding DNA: TGTGCCTCCGGGGTAGCGGCAGGCTCCTACAATGAGCAGTTCTTC.